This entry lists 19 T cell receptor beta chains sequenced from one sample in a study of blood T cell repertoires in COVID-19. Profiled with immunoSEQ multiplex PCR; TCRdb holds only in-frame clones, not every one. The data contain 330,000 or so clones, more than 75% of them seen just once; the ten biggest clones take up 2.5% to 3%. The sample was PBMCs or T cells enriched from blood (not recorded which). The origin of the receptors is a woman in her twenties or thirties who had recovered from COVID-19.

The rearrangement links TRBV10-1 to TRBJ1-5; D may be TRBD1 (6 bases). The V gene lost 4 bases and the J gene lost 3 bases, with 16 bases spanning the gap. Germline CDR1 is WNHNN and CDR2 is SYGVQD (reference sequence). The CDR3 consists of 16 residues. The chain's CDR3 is CASSVARGVINQPQHF. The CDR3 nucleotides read TGCGCCAGCAGTGTGGCCAGGGGCGTCATCAATCAGCCCCAGCATTTT.

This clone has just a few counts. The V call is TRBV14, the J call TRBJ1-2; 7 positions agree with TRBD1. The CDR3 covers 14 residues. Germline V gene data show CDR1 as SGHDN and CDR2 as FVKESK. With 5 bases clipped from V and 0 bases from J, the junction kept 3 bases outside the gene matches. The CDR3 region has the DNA TGTGCCAGCAGCTATGACAGGGCTAACTATGGCTACACCTTC. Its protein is CASSYDRANYGYTF.

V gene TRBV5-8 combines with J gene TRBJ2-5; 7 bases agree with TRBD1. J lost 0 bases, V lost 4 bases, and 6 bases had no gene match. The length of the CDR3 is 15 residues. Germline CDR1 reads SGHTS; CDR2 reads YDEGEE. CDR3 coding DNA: TGTGCCAGCAGCCCGGGACAGATGTACCAAGAGACCCAGTACTTC. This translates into CASSPGQMYQETQYF.

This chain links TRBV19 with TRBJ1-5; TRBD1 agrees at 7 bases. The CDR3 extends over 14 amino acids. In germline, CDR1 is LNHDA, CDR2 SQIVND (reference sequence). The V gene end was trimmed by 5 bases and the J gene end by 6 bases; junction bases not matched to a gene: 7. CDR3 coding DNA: TGTGCCAGTAGTGCGTCAGGGGGTAGTCAGCCCCAGCATTTT. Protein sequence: CASSASGGSQPQHF. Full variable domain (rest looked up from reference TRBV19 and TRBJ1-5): DGGITQSPKYLFRKEGQNVTLSCEQNLNHDAMYWYRQDPGQGLRLIYYSQIVNDFQKGDIAEGYSVSREKKESFPLTVTSAQKNPTAFYLCASSASGGSQPQHFGDGTRLSIL.

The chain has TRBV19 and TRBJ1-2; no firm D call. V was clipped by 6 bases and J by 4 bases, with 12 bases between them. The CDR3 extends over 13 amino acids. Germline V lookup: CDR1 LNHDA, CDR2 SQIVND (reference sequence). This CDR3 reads CASRPLSSYGYTF. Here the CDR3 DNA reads TGTGCCAGTAGACCCCTCTCCAGCTATGGCTACACCTTC.

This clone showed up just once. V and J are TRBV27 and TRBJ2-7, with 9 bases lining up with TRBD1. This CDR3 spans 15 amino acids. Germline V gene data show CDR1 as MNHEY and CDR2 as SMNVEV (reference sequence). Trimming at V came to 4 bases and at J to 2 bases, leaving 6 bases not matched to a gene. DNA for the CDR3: TGTGCCAGCAGTTCAGGACAGGGGTTCGCCTACGAGCAGTACTTC. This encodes CASSSGQGFAYEQYF.

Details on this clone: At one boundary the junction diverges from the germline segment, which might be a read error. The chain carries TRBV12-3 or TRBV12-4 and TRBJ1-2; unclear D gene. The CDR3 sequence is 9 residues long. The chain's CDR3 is CASSFPYVF. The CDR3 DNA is TGTGCCAGCAGTTTCCCGTATGTCTTC.

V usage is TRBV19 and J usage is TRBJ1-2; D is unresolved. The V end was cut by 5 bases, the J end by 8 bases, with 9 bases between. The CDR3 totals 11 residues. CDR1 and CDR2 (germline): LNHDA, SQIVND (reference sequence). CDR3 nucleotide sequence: TGTGCCAGTAGTGAAGCGGGGGGCTACACCTTC. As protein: CASSEAGGYTF.

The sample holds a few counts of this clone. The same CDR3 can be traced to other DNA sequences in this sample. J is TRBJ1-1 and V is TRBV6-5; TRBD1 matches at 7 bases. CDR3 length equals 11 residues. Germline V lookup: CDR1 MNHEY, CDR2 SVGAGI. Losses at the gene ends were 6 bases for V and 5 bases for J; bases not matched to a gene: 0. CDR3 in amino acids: CASRTGTEAFF. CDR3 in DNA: TGTGCCAGCAGGACAGGGACTGAAGCTTTCTTT.

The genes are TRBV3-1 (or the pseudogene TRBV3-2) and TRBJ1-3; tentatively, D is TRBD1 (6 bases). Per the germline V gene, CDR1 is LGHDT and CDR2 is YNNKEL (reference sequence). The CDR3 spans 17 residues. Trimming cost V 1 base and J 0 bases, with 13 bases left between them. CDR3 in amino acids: CASSQVYGQRSGNTIYF. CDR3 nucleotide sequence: TGTGCCAGCAGCCAAGTTTATGGACAGCGCTCTGGAAACACCATATATTTT.

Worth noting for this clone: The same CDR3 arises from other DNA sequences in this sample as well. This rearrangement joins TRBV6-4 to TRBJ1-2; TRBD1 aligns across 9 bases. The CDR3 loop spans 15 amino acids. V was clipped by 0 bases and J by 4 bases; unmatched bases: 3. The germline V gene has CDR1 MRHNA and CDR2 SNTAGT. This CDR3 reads CASSDSPGQGYGYTF. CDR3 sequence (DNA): TGTGCCAGCAGTGACTCGCCGGGACAGGGCTATGGCTACACCTTC.

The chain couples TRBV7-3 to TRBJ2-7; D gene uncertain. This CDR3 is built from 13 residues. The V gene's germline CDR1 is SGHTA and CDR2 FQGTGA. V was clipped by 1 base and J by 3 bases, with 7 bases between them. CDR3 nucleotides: TGTGCCAGCAGCTTAAACAGTTACTACGAGCAGTACTTC. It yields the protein CASSLNSYYEQYF.

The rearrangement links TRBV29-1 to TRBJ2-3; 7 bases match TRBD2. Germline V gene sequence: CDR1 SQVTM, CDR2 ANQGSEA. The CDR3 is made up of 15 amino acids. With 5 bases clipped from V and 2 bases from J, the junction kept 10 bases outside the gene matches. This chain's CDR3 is CSVIQGLPSTDTQYF. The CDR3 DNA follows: TGCAGCGTTATCCAGGGACTACCATCCACAGATACGCAGTATTTT.

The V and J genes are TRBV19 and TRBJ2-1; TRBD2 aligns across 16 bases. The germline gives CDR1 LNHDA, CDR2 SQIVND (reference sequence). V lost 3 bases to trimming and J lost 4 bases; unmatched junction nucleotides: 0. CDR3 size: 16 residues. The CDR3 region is CASSMGLAGGYNEQFF. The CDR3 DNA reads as TGTGCCAGTAGTATGGGACTAGCGGGAGGGTACAATGAGCAGTTCTTC.

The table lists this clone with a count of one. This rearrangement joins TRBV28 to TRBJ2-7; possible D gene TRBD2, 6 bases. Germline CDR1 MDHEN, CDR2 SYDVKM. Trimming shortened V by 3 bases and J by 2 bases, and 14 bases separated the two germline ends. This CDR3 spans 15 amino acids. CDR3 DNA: TGTGCCAGCAGTTTCCCGCCCGGGAGCCCCTACGAGCAGTACTTC. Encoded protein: CASSFPPGSPYEQYF.

The CDR3, as DNA: TGTGCCAGCAGTGTTGGTAGAACCACAGATACGCAGTATTTT. Protein product: CASSVGRTTDTQYF. V is TRBV2 and J is TRBJ2-3, with D hard to call. V was cut by 4 bases and J by 2 bases, with 10 bases left in between. Germline values: CDR1 SNHLY, CDR2 FYNNEI. This CDR3 has 14 amino acids.

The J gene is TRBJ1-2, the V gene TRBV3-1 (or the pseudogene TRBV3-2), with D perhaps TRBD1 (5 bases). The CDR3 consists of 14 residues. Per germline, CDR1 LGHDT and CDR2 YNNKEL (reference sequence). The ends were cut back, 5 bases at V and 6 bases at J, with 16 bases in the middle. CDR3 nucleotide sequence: TGTGCCAGCAGCGTATGGGGCAGTCGAGATGGCTACACCTTC. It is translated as CASSVWGSRDGYTF.

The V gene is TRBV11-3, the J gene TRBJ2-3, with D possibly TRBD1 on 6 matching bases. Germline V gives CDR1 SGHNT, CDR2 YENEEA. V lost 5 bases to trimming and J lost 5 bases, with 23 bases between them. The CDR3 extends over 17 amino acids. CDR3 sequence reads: CASSPSSRGIGVDTQYF. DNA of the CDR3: TGTGCCAGCAGCCCCTCCAGTAGGGGGATAGGGGTAGATACGCAGTATTTT.

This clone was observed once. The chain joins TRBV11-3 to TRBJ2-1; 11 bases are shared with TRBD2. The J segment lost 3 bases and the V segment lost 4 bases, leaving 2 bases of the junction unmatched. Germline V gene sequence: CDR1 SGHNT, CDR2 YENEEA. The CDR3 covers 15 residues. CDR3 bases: TGTGCCAGCAGCTGGGGACTAGCGGTCTACAATGAGCAGTTCTTC. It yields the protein CASSWGLAVYNEQFF.